This T cell receptor beta chain was documented in a study of OX40 agonist ivuxolimab in advanced cancers. General study findings and limits: Some of the lowest clonal expansion was seen in partial responders at 0.1-3.0 mg/kg. Blood T cells, both CD4+ and CD8+, expanded clonally by week 6 at 0.1 to 3.0 mg/kg.

As for this clone: What it recognizes is unknown.

CDR1 is SEHNR and CDR2 is FQNEAQ in the germline V gene (reference sequence). This CDR3 has 14 residues. Trimming took 1 base from V and 7 from J, leaving 11 bases between them. Clones were read by immunoSEQ multiplex PCR, and TCRdb kept only the in-frame ones, dropping some. This sample has more than 15,000 clones, with 78% found just once. The starting material was CD4+ or CD8+ T cells sorted from blood, obtained in a trial of the OX40 agonist ivuxolimab. This clonotype was sampled from an adult with an advanced solid tumor such as melanoma, head and neck, liver or kidney cancer. The V gene is TRBV7-9, the J gene TRBJ2-1; no firm D call. CDR3 sequence reads: CASSLEVNWNEQFF. The CDR3 DNA reads TGTGCCAGCAGCTTAGAGGTGAACTGGAATGAGCAGTTCTTC.